This T cell receptor (beta chain) comes out of a study of persistence of HIV-infected CD4 T cells. Cells were stimulated nonspecifically with anti-CD3/anti-CD28 magnetic beads. Sorting selected CD4+ T cells upregulating both CD40 ligand and CD69. Regarding this clone: Its cognate antigen is unknown.

Deletions cut 2 bases from V and 5 bases from J, with 12 bases between. The CDR3 runs to 14 residues. CDR1 and CDR2 from the germline V gene are MNHEY and SVGAGI. The libraries were made with immunoSEQ version 4 in survey mode. Generated by immunoSEQ multiplex PCR, the TCRdb table keeps only in-frame clones and is missing some. The table has approximately 45,000 clones, around 90% seen once. This receptor was identified in an adult woman with HIV who was CMV-seropositive. The V call is TRBV6-5, the J call TRBJ1-2; D ambiguous. The sequencing used CD4+ T cells sorted from PBMCs after approximately 19-hour stimulation, collected from a patient who received antiretroviral therapy. The CDR3 DNA reads TGTGCCAGCAGTTACAGTGGCAGAGGATATGGCTACACCTTC. Translated: CASSYSGRGYGYTF.